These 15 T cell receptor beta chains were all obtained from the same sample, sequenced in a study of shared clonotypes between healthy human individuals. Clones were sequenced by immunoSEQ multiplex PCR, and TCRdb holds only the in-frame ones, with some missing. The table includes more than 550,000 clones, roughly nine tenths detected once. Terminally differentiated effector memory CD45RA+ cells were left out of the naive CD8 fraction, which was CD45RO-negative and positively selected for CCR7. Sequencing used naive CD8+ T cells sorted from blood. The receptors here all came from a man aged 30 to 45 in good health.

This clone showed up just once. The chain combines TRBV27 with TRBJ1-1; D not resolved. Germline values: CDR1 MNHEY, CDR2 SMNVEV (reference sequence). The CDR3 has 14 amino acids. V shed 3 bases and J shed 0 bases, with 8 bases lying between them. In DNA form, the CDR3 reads TGTGCCAGCAGTTTTCGTGGGATGAACACTGAAGCTTTCTTT. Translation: CASSFRGMNTEAFF.

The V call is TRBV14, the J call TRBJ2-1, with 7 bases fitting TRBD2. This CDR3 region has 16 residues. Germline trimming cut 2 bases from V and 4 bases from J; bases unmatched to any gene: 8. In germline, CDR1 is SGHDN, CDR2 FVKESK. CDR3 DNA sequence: TGTGCCAGCAGCCAATTACGCCTAGCGGTATACAATGAGCAGTTCTTC. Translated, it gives CASSQLRLAVYNEQFF.

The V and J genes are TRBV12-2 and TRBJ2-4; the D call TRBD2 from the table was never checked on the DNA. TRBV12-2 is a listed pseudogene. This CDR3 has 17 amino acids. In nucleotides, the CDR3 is TGTGCAAGTCGCCTCTCGGCGGGCCCGGGGAGTGAAAACATTCAGTACTTC. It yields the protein CASRLSAGPGSENIQYF.

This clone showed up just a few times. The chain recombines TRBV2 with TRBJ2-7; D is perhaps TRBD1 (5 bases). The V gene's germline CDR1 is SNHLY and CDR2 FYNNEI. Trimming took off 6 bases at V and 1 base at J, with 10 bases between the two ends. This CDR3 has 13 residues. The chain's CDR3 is CASRPQDSYEQYF. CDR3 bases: TGTGCCAGCAGACCACAGGATTCCTACGAGCAGTACTTC.

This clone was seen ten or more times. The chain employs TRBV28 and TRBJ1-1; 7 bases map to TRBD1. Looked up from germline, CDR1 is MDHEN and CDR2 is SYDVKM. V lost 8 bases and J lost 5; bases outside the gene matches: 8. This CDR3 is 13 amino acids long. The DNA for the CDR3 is TGTGCCAGCGAGGGTCCAGGGGGTACTGAAGCTTTCTTT. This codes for CASEGPGGTEAFF.

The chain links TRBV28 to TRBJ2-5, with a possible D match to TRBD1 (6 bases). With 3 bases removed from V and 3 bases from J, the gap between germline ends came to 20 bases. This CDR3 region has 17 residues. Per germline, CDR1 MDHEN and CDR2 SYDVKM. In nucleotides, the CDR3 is TGTGCCAGCAGTTTTATTTATAAGGGGGTTTCAGAAGAGACCCAGTACTTC. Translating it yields CASSFIYKGVSEETQYF.

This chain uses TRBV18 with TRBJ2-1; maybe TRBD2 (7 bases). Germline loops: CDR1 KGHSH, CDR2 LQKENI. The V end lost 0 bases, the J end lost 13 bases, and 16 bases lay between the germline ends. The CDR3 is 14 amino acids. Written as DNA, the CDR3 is TGTGCCAGCTCACCACCGGGGGGGCCCCTCGATCAGTTCTTC. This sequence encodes CASSPPGGPLDQFF.

In DNA, the CDR3 is TGTGCCACCAGCAGAGATCGGGCCCTTGGAAACACCATATATTTT. It codes for CATSRDRALGNTIYF. The chain uses TRBV15 and TRBJ1-3; no clear D gene. The V gene's germline CDR1 is LNHNV and CDR2 YYDKDF (reference sequence). The V gene lost 0 bases and the J gene lost 3 bases, with 9 bases spanning the gap. The CDR3 is 15 residues long.

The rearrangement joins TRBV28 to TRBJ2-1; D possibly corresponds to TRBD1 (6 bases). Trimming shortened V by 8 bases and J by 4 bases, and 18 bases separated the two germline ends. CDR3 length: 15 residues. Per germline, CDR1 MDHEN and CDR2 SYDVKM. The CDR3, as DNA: TGTGCCAGCGATGGTCAAGGACAGCCTTACAATGAGCAGTTCTTC. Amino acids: CASDGQGQPYNEQFF.

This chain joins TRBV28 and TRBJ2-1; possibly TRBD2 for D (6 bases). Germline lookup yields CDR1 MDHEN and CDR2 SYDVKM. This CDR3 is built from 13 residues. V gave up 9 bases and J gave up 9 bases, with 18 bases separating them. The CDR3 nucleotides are TGTGCCAGTAGTCGGGAGAGGAATGTTGAGCAGTTCTTC. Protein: CASSRERNVEQFF.

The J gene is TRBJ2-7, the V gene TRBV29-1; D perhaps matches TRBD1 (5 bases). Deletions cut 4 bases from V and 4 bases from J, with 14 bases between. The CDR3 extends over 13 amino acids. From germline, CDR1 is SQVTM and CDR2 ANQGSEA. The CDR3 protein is CSVVDMNSYEQYF. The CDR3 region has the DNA TGCAGCGTTGTGGACATGAACTCGTACGAGCAGTACTTC.

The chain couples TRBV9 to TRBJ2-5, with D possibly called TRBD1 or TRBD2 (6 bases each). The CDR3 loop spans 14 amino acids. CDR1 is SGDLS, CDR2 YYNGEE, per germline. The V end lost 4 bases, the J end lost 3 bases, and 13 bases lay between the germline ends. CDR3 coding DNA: TGTGCCAGCAGCCCGGGGGCCCTGAAAGAGACCCAGTACTTC. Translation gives CASSPGALKETQYF.

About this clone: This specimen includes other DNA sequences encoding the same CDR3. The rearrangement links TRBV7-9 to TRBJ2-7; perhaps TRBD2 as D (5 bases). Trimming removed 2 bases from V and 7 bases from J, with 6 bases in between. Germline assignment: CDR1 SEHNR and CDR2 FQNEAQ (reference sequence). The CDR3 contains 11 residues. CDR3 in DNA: TGTGCCAGCAGCTTAACGGGGGAGCAGTACTTC. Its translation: CASSLTGEQYF.

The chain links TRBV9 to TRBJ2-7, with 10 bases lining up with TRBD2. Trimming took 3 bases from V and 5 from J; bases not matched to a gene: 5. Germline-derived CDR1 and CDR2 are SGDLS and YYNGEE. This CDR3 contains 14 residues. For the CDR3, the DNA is TGTGCCAGCAGCGCTAGCGGGAGCCCCCACGAGCAGTACTTC. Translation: CASSASGSPHEQYF.

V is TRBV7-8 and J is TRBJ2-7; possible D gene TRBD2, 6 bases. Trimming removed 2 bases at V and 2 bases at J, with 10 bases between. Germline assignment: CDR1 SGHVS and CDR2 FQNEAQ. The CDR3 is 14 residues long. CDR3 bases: TGTGCCAGCAGCTTATCGGGGACTGCCTACGAGCAGTACTTC. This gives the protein CASSLSGTAYEQYF.